What follows is one TCR beta chain and its context. Its antigen is unidentified. These data come from a study of siplizumab effects on memory and regulatory T cells. The germline gives CDR1 PRHDT, CDR2 FYEKMQ (reference sequence). The CDR3 covers 17 residues. The J segment lost 10 bases and the V segment lost 5 bases, leaving 14 bases of the junction unmatched. Findings and caveats of the study: Naive T cells seemed more diverse than memory cells; they also seemed major alloresponse contributors. Sequences that were alloreactive and traceable to unstimulated CD4+ memory cells were significantly reduced by siplizumab. Naive or memory phenotype assignment was not possible for roughly 80-97% of proliferating CD4+ or CD8+ clones.

Per individual sample, 95,000 to 100,000 TCR templates were assayed. Sequenced by immunoSEQ multiplex PCR; TCRdb stores in-frame clones only, minus some. Of approximately 100,000 clones listed, around 90% were seen once; the top ten hold around 0.73%. J is TRBJ2-3 and V is TRBV13; 14 bases are shared with TRBD2. The TCR was taken from a human donor in good health. The sample consisted of Tregs sorted from blood. The CDR3 spells CASSPGGTSGRVSAQYF. The CDR3 DNA reads as TGTGCCAGCAGCCCGGGCGGGACTAGCGGGAGAGTCTCGGCGCAGTATTTT.